The entry below gives a single T cell receptor beta chain sequence along with its context. TCRdb's copy holds only in-frame clones and misses some; the assay was immunoSEQ multiplex PCR. The repertoire has hundreds of thousands of clones, 70% to 90% of them found once; the top ten carry less than 15%. This sample is drawn from a study of blood T cell repertoires in COVID-19. J gave up 10 bases and V 4 bases, and 7 bases lay outside the gene matches. The CDR3 totals 15 residues. Germline CDR1 reads LGHDT; CDR2 reads YNNKEL (reference sequence). The J gene is TRBJ2-1, the V gene TRBV3-1 (or the pseudogene TRBV3-2), with 13 bases matching TRBD2. Sequenced input: peripheral blood. The receptor's source is a woman in her 70s with COVID-19, enrolled during active disease. CDR3 nucleotides: TGTGCCAGCAGCCTCAACCAACTAGCGGGGGGGGAGCAGTTCTTC. Protein product: CASSLNQLAGGEQFF.